This T cell receptor (beta chain) was recorded in a study of response to subunit inactivated influenza vaccine. Study results and caveats: Each seasonal influenza vaccination, the authors suggested, recruits few new T cells.

A remark on this clonotype: The antigen remains unidentified.

TCRdb passed the RT-PCR reads through MiXCR, listing each CDR3 protein once. Of about 520,000 distinct CDR3 sequences listed, 9.5% to 12% were seen once; the top ten hold about 12%. The sequence derives from a man over 45 who received an inactivated influenza vaccine. Material: PBMCs from blood, obtained more than 35 days after vaccination.

The CDR3 loop reads CASSQEGPPVRAGETQYF. CDR3 bases: TGCGCCAGCAGCCAAGAGGGGCCCCCGGTGAGGGCAGGGGAGACCCAGTACTTC. This chain links TRBV4-1 with TRBJ2-5; D assignment may be TRBD1 or TRBD2 (5 bases each). The length of the CDR3 is 18 residues. Trimming took 0 bases from V and 5 from J, leaving 22 bases between them. The germline V gene has CDR1 MGHRA and CDR2 YSYEKL.